This T cell receptor beta chain was identified during a study of T cell responses to AZD1222 COVID-19 vaccine. V was pared by 6 bases and J by 2 bases, with 14 bases between. This CDR3 spans 15 amino acids. The germline gives CDR1 LNHDA, CDR2 SQIVND (reference sequence). Libraries were prepared by immunoSEQ multiplex PCR; TCRdb keeps only in-frame clonotypes and omits some of them. The table records 120,000 or so clones, 70% to 90% of them present only once. The clonotype was recovered from an adult who received the AZD1222 COVID-19 vaccine. This sample comprised peripheral blood, obtained 28 days after the second AZD1222 dose. This chain uses TRBV19 with TRBJ1-3; tentative D call: TRBD1 (5 bases). Here the CDR3 reads CASSTEGQAGNTIYF. The CDR3, as DNA: TGTGCCAGTAGCACGGAGGGGCAAGCTGGAAACACCATATATTTT.